Each of the 20 T cell receptor beta chains below was sequenced from the same sample in a study of response to subunit inactivated influenza vaccine. From the RT-PCR reads, TCRdb called clonotypes with MiXCR, one entry per CDR3 protein. The sample carries approximately 700,000 distinct CDR3 sequences, roughly 14% recorded once. The input for sequencing was PBMCs from blood, taken 11 to 12 days after vaccination. These receptors were obtained from a man in his forties or fifties who received an inactivated influenza vaccine.

This clonotype was detected ten times or more. V gene TRBV20-1 combines with J gene TRBJ2-3; D is uncertain. The V gene's germline CDR1 is DFQATT and CDR2 SNEGSKA (reference sequence). CDR3 length: 10 residues. Trimming pared 1 base from V and 6 bases from J, leaving 2 bases between. CDR3 coding DNA: TGCAGTGCTAGAGCCGATACGCAGTATTTT. It encodes CSARADTQYF.

At least ten counts were recorded for this clonotype. This chain joins TRBV28 and TRBJ1-2; D not certain. Trimming removed 4 bases at V and 3 bases at J, with 12 bases between. CDR1 is MDHEN, CDR2 SYDVKM, per germline. The CDR3 covers 14 residues. This CDR3 reads CASSSPPGYYGYTF. CDR3 DNA: TGTGCCAGCAGTTCCCCACCTGGGTACTATGGCTACACCTTC.

This rearrangement joins TRBV4-2 to TRBJ2-7; TRBD2 matches at 11 bases. V shed 4 bases, J shed 2 bases, and the junction held 7 bases outside the gene matches. The length of the CDR3 is 16 residues. The V gene's germline CDR1 is LGHNA and CDR2 YNFKEQ. The CDR3 bases are TGTGCCAGCAGCCGGATGACTAGCGGGGAACCCTACGAGCAGTACTTC. This translates into CASSRMTSGEPYEQYF.

This clonotype was counted a few times. The chain links TRBV3-1 to TRBJ2-7; weak D call: TRBD2 (5 bases). V lost 4 bases to trimming and J lost 6 bases, with 19 bases between them. Germline CDR1 reads LGHDT; CDR2 reads YNNKEL (reference sequence). This CDR3 spans 15 amino acids. CDR3 DNA sequence: TGTGCCAGCAGCCTAACCTGGGGAGAGCATCGCGAGCAGTACTTC. It translates to CASSLTWGEHREQYF.

This clonotype was seen many times. For the CDR3, the DNA is TGCAGCGTTGGGACTAGCGGTACCGGGGAGCTGTTTTTT. Translating gives CSVGTSGTGELFF. This chain joins TRBV29-1 and TRBJ2-2, with TRBD2 matching 10 bases. The CDR3 is made up of 13 amino acids. J lost 5 bases, V lost 4 bases, and 1 base had no gene match. Germline assignment: CDR1 SQVTM and CDR2 ANQGSEA.

The chain joins TRBV4-1 to TRBJ2-3, with D possibly being TRBD1 or TRBD2 (5 bases each). V shed 0 bases and J shed 0 bases, with 10 bases lying between them. The CDR3 totals 16 residues. The germline gives CDR1 MGHRA, CDR2 YSYEKL. The CDR3 here is CASSQEGWGSTDTQYF. CDR3 nucleotide sequence: TGCGCCAGCAGCCAAGAGGGGTGGGGGAGCACAGATACGCAGTATTTT.

The table lists this clonotype with a few counts. This sequence joins TRBV2 and TRBJ2-5; D is possibly TRBD2 (5 bases). Germline CDR1 SNHLY, CDR2 FYNNEI. The CDR3 spans 13 residues. The germline V and J ends were trimmed by 4 bases and 4 bases, with 10 bases remaining between them. The CDR3 loop reads CASSGGRRETQYF. The CDR3 coding sequence is TGTGCCAGCAGTGGTGGGAGAAGAGAGACCCAGTACTTC.

The chain has TRBV5-1 and TRBJ2-7; 7 bases fit TRBD1. The CDR3 extends over 15 amino acids. Germline V gives CDR1 SGHRS, CDR2 YFSETQ. Unmatched junction bases numbered 9, after V lost 4 bases and J lost 2 bases. DNA for the CDR3: TGCGCCAGCAGCCGGGGAGACAGGGACACCTACGAGCAGTACTTC. As protein: CASSRGDRDTYEQYF.

This clonotype showed up just a few times. The gene calls are TRBV27 and TRBJ2-3; TRBD2 is a possible D gene (6 bases). Between the trimmed V and J ends, which lost 0 bases and 1 base, there was a span of 14 bases. CDR3 length: 17 amino acids. Germline V gene sequence: CDR1 MNHEY, CDR2 SMNVEV (reference sequence). CDR3 region: CASSLSVRGYGTDTQYF. CDR3 nucleotide sequence: TGTGCCAGCAGTTTATCGGTACGGGGGTATGGCACAGATACGCAGTATTTT.

This chain connects TRBV13 to TRBJ1-2; TRBD1 might be the D (6 bases). This CDR3 comprises 14 residues. CDR1 and CDR2 from the germline V gene are PRHDT and FYEKMQ (reference sequence). Trimming left V 4 bases short and J 7 bases short, with 16 bases between. The CDR3: CASSSYTGPSGYTF. In nucleotides, the CDR3 is TGTGCCAGCAGCTCGTATACAGGGCCTTCTGGCTACACCTTC.

The V call is TRBV7-2, the J call TRBJ2-2, with D unclear. Trimming removed 7 bases at V and 1 base at J, with 10 bases between. Germline V gene data show CDR1 as SGHTA and CDR2 as FQGNSA. The CDR3 has 14 amino acids. In DNA form, the CDR3 reads TGTGCCAGCAATTTAGGCGAGAACACCGGGGAGCTGTTTTTT. This gives the protein CASNLGENTGELFF.

The gene calls are TRBV18 and TRBJ1-6, with no clear D. Germline V gene data show CDR1 as KGHSH and CDR2 as LQKENI. V was shortened by 6 bases and J by 4 bases, with 10 bases between the two germline ends. This CDR3 is 14 amino acids long. This CDR3 reads CASSPLGYNSPLHF. The CDR3 DNA sequence: TGTGCCAGCTCGCCTCTGGGTTATAATTCACCCCTCCACTTT.

This clonotype has just one count. The gene calls are TRBV20-1 and TRBJ2-1; TRBD2 matches at 8 bases. The CDR3 sequence is 13 residues long. The germline CDR1 and CDR2 sequences are DFQATT and SNEGSKA (reference sequence). J was trimmed by 8 bases and V by 3 bases; bases with no gene match: 6. CDR3 sequence: CSARWTSSHEQFF. DNA for the CDR3: TGCAGTGCTAGGTGGACTAGCTCCCATGAGCAGTTCTTC.

CDR3 region: CATTQGTGYEQYF. The CDR3 region has the DNA TGTGCCACCACCCAAGGGACAGGGTACGAGCAGTACTTC. This chain uses TRBV28 with TRBJ2-7; 9 bases agree with TRBD1. The CDR3 consists of 13 residues. V lost 10 bases, J lost 4 bases, and 8 bases stayed unmatched. From germline, CDR1 is MDHEN and CDR2 SYDVKM. Full variable domain (outside the CDR3, taken from reference TRBV28 and TRBJ2-7): DVKVTQSSRYLVKRTGEKVFLECVQDMDHENMFWYRQDPGLGLRLIYFSYDVKMKEKGDIPEGYSVSREKKERFSLILESASTNQTSMYLCATTQGTGYEQYFGPGTRLTVT.

This clonotype came up a few times. The V gene is TRBV4-2, the J gene TRBJ2-3, with 8 bases that match TRBD2. The V gene end was trimmed by 1 base and the J gene end by 2 bases; junction bases not matched to a gene: 5. CDR3 length: 16 amino acids. Germline V lookup: CDR1 LGHNA, CDR2 YNFKEQ. The CDR3 is CASSQGVGRVTDTQYF. The CDR3 nucleotides are TGTGCCAGCAGCCAAGGCGTCGGGAGGGTCACAGATACGCAGTATTTT.

This clonotype has just a few counts. V usage is TRBV6-1 and J usage is TRBJ2-7, with 7 bases fitting TRBD1. The CDR3 extends over 14 amino acids. Germline V gene data show CDR1 as MNHNS and CDR2 as SASEGT. V was pared by 8 bases and J by 3 bases, with 10 bases of the junction left unmatched. CDR3 sequence reads: CASGWGTEIYEQYF. CDR3 DNA sequence: TGTGCCAGCGGGTGGGGGACAGAGATCTACGAGCAGTACTTC.

The sample holds a few counts of this clonotype. V and J are TRBV12-3 or TRBV12-4 and TRBJ2-1, with D possibly matching TRBD2 (5 bases). This CDR3 has 11 amino acids. Trimming left V 5 bases short and J 12 bases short, with 11 bases between. In DNA, the CDR3 is TGTGCCAGCAGTAACGGAGGTGGGCAGTTCTTC. This encodes CASSNGGGQFF.

The sample holds a few counts of this clonotype. The gene calls are TRBV9 and TRBJ2-2, with TRBD1 matching over 10 bases. The germline V gene encodes CDR1 SGDLS and CDR2 YYNGEE. This CDR3 contains 17 residues. V was pared by 2 bases and J by 4 bases, with 8 bases of the junction left unmatched. CDR3 nucleotide sequence: TGTGCCAGCAGCGTTGGGTGGGACAGGGGACCCACCGGGGAGCTGTTTTTT. It yields the protein CASSVGWDRGPTGELFF. The full variable domain, rest sourced from reference TRBV9 and TRBJ2-2, is DSGVTQTPKHLITATGQRVTLRCSPRSGDLSVYWYQQSLDQGLQFLIQYYNGEERAKGNILERFSAQQFPDLHSELNLSSLELGDSALYFCASSVGWDRGPTGELFFGEGSRLTVL.

The chain recombines TRBV15 with TRBJ1-1; TRBD1 matches 7 bases. V shed 5 bases, J shed 0 bases, and the junction held 9 bases outside the gene matches. CDR3 length: 16 amino acids. Per germline, CDR1 LNHNV and CDR2 YYDKDF (reference sequence). As DNA, the CDR3 is TGTGCCACCAGCCCGACAGGGAGACTTCTGAACACTGAAGCTTTCTTT. Translated, it gives CATSPTGRLLNTEAFF.

This clonotype has just a few counts. This rearrangement joins TRBV7-2 to TRBJ2-5; D might be TRBD1 or TRBD2, each matching 5 bases. Germline CDR1 SGHTA, CDR2 FQGNSA. The CDR3 consists of 15 residues. V lost 4 bases and J 3 bases, leaving 15 bases between the germline ends. CDR3 protein: CASSSPLGAEETQYF. CDR3 coding DNA: TGTGCCAGCAGCTCCCCGCTCGGGGCAGAAGAGACCCAGTACTTC.